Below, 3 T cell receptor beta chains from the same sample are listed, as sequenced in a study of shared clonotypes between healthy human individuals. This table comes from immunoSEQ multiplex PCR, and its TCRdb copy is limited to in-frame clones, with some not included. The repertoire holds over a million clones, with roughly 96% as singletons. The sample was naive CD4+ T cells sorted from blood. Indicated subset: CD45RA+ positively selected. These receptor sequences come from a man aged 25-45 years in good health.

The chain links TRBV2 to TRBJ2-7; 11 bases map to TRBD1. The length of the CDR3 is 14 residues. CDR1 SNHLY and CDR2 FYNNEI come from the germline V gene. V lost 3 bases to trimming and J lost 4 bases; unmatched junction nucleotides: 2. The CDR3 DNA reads TGTGCCAGCAGTGAGGGACAGGGGGTTTACGAGCAGTACTTC. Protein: CASSEGQGVYEQYF. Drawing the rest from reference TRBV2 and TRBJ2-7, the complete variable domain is EPEVTQTPSHQVTQMGQEVILRCVPISNHLYFYWYRQILGQKVEFLVSFYNNEISEKSEIFDDQFSVERPDGSNFTLKIRSTKLEDSAMYFCASSEGQGVYEQYFGPGTRLTVT.

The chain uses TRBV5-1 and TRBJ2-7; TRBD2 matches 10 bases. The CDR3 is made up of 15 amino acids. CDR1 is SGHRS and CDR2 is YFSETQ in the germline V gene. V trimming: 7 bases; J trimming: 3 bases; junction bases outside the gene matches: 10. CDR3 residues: CASGSGLAIDYEQYF. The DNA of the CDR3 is TGCGCCAGCGGCTCGGGACTAGCGATAGACTACGAGCAGTACTTC.

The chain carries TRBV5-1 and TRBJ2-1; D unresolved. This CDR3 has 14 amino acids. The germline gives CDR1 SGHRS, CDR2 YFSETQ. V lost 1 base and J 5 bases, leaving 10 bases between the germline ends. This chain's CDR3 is CASSLMSGNNEQFF. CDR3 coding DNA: TGCGCCAGCAGCTTGATGTCAGGAAACAATGAGCAGTTCTTC.